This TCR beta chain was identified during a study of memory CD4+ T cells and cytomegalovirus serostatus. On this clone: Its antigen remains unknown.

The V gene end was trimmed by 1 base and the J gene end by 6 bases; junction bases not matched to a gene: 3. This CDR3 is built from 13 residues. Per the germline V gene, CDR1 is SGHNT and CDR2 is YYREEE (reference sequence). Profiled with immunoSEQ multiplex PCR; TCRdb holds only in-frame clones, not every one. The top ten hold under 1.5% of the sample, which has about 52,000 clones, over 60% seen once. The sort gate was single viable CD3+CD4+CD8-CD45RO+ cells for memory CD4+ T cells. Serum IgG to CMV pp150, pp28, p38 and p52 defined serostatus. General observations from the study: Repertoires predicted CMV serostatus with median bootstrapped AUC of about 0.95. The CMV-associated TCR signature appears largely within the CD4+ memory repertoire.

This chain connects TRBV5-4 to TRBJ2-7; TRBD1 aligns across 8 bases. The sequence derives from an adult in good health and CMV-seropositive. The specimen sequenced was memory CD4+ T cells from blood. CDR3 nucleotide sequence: TGTGCCAGCAGCTTGCCGGACAGGGCCGAGCAGTACTTC. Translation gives CASSLPDRAEQYF.